This TCR beta chain was sequenced in a study of cytomegalovirus exposure and HLA in healthy donors. In this sample, this clone turned up once. Its target is not known. Study-wide results and limits: Despite most TCR sequences being rare, some public TCRs occurred in many donors. In a later analysis, parvovirus B19, influenza, CMV and Epstein-Barr virus appeared linked to several top co-occurrence clusters. The study flagged some 180 TCR beta chains as cytomegalovirus-associated. Association of fewer than 20,000 TCR beta sequences with HLA alleles was found at 0.05 false discovery rate in a later analysis.

V lost 2 bases and J 2 bases, leaving 11 bases between the germline ends. The CDR3 is 14 residues long. Germline CDR1 is SGHRS and CDR2 is YFSETQ. 13 Jbeta primers and 60 Vbeta primers were used for the PCR. Generated by immunoSEQ multiplex PCR, the TCRdb table keeps only in-frame clones and is missing some. The data show about 140,000 clones, with roughly 72% seen just once and 1.8% held by the top ten. This TCR came from a man aged 35 to 55 in good health and CMV-seronegative. This chain links TRBV5-1 with TRBJ2-7; D remains unclear. The sequenced sample was PBMCs. The CDR3 DNA reads TGCGCCAGCAGCTTCTCTTCCGGTGCCTACGAGCAGTACTTC. Its protein product is CASSFSSGAYEQYF.